This TCR beta chain was sequenced in a study of blood T cell repertoires in COVID-19. Whole-study context: COVID-19 samples from acute and convalescent phases originated in the United States, Italy and Spain.

Some clones are missing from TCRdb's copy, which holds only in-frame ones; the method was immunoSEQ multiplex PCR. This sample has roughly 52,000 clones, with roughly nine tenths found just once. This CDR3 has 16 amino acids. Losses at the gene ends were 0 bases for V and 8 bases for J; bases not matched to a gene: 8. Germline lookup yields CDR1 MNHEY and CDR2 SVGAGI. This TCR came from a human donor in a cohort sampled during active COVID-19. Material: peripheral blood. The chain couples TRBV6-5 to TRBJ1-4; TRBD1 matches 8 bases. CDR3 in amino acids: CASSYSSGTGQEKLFF. In DNA, the CDR3 is TGTGCCAGCAGTTACTCCTCAGGGACAGGACAAGAAAAACTGTTTTTT.